This T cell receptor beta chain was identified in a study of shared T cell receptors in the human thymus. Some clones are missing from TCRdb's copy, which holds only in-frame ones; the method was immunoSEQ multiplex PCR. This sample has hundreds of thousands of clones; roughly 90% occur once, and the top ten carry 0.008% to 0.011%. Germline CDR1 reads DFQATT; CDR2 reads SNEGSKA (reference sequence). Trimming pared 2 bases from V and 11 bases from J, leaving 9 bases between. The CDR3 length is 10 residues. Separately, the same data were catalogued under a study of human thymus T cells. From that second work: Thymus tissue was removed during corrective cardiac surgery. Thymic and blood repertoires appeared to show biased V and J gene usage.

The sample was thymocytes. V and J are TRBV20-1 and TRBJ1-2, with D hard to call. The TCR comes from a boy under two years old with a congenital heart defect. CDR3 protein: CSARNTFYTF. The CDR3 DNA is TGCAGTGCTAGAAATACTTTTTACACCTTC.